These T cell receptor beta chains were read from a single sample in a study of CD8 T cell repertoires and HIV-1 epitope variants. TCRdb keeps only in-frame clones here, not all; method: immunoSEQ multiplex PCR. The sample lists several thousand clones, 65% to 80% occurring once. Antigens for these TCRs are unknown. The material sequenced was cultured CD8+ T cells derived from PBMCs. These receptor sequences come from a male donor with HIV. The conserved cysteine and the conserved F or W are not part of the CDR3 here. The size of a clone is reported for some rows only, either as once, few or many, or as a class for expanded clones.

>TRBV5-8|once|TRBJ2-3
ASSPTSGKDTDTQY
>TRBV28|once|TRBJ1-1
ASSPVLGNTEAF
>TRBV5-1|NA|TRBJ2-7
ASSLGHEQY
>TRBV21-1|few|TRBJ2-7
ASSKDSGGTYEQY
>TRBV30|NA|TRBJ2-7
AWSPLGRETYEQY
>TRBV5-6|NA|TRBJ1-6
ASRTTAYNSPLH
>TRBV28|NA|TRBJ1-2
ASLLQGANYGYT
>TRBV28|NA|TRBJ2-5
ASSGQAEIQETQY
>TRBV6-5|NA|TRBJ2-7
ASSDRLSYEQY
>TRBV7-2|NA|TRBJ2-5
ASSLGSGVRETQY
>TRBV5-1|NA|TRBJ2-5
ASSLPGSGGGGETQY
>TRBV9|NA|TRBJ2-1
ASSGLRRNEQF
>TRBV6-5|NA|TRBJ1-1
ASSYSGGTEAF
>TRBV19|NA|TRBJ2-3
ASSIGLAGALTDTQY
>TRBV6-5|NA|TRBJ2-2
ASSDRNTGELF
>TRBV5-1|NA|TRBJ2-1
ASSTGLAGGYNEQF
>TRBV28|medium-sized|TRBJ2-5
ASSSPLGGETQY
>TRBV9|NA|TRBJ2-1
ASSVQTGSNEQF
>TRBV28|NA|TRBJ2-7
ASSSIYVRSLSSYEQY
>TRBV27|NA|TRBJ2-5
ASSSAGIDQETQY
>TRBV19|NA|TRBJ2-1
ASSMSGLYNEQF
>TRBV19|NA|TRBJ2-1
ATSLGAGVTYNEQF
>TRBV7-9|NA|TRBJ2-1
ASSLRTGGDEQF
>TRBV7-8|once|TRBJ2-7
ASSLAGGPYEQY